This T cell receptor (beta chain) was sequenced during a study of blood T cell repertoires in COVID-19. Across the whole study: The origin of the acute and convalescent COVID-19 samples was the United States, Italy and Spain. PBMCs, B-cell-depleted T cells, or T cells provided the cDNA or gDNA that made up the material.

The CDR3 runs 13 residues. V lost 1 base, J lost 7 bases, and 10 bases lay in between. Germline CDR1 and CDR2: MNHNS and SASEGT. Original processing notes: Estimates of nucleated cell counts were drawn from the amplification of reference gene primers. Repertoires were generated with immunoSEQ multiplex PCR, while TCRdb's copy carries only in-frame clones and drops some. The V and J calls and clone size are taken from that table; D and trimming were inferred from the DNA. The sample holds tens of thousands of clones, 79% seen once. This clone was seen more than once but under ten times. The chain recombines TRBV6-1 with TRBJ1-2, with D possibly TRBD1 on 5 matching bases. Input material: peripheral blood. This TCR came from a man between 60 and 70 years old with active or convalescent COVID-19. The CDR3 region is CASSEGGGGGYTF. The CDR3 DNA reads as TGTGCCAGCAGTGAAGGGGGCGGCGGTGGCTACACCTTC.